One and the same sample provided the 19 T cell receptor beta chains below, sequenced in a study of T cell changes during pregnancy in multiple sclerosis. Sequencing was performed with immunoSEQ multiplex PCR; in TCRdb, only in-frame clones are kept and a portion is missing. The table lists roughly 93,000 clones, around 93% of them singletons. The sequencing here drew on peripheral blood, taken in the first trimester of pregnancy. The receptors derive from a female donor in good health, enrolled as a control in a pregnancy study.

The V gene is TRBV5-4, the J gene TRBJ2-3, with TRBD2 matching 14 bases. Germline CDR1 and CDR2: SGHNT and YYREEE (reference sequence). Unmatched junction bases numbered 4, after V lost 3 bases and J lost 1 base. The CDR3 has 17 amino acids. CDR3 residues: CASSSGLAGGGTDTQYF. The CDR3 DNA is TGTGCCAGCAGCTCCGGACTAGCGGGGGGAGGCACAGATACGCAGTATTTT. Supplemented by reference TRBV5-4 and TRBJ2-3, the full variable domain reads ETGVTQSPTHLIKTRGQQVTLRCSSQSGHNTVSWYQQALGQGPQFIFQYYREEENGRGNFPPRFSGLQFPNYSSELNVNALELDDSALYLCASSSGLAGGGTDTQYFGPGTRLTVL.

CDR3 sequence: CASSEGQGGYGYTF. The DNA of the CDR3 is TGTGCCAGCAGCGAGGGACAGGGAGGCTATGGCTACACCTTC. The rearrangement links TRBV7-8 to TRBJ1-2, with 9 bases that match TRBD1. In germline, CDR1 is SGHVS, CDR2 FQNEAQ. J gave up 4 bases and V 5 bases, and 5 bases lay outside the gene matches. The CDR3 is 14 residues long.

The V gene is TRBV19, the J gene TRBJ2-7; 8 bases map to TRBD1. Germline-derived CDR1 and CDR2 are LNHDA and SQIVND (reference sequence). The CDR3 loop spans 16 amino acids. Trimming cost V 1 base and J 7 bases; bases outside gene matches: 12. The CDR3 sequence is CASSIVRQGAPGEQYF. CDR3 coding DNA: TGTGCCAGTAGTATAGTCCGCCAGGGGGCGCCGGGGGAGCAGTACTTC.

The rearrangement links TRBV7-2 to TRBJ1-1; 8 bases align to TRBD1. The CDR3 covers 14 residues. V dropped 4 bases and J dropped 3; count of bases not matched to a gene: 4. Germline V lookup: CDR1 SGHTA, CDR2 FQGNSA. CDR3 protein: CASSSRGRDTEAFF. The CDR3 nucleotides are TGTGCCAGCAGCTCCAGGGGGCGCGACACTGAAGCTTTCTTT.

CDR3 residues: CAAGTGAINQPQHF. The DNA for the CDR3 is TGTGCAGCCGGGACAGGGGCCATCAATCAGCCCCAGCATTTT. The chain recombines TRBV19 with TRBJ1-5; 10 nucleotides align to TRBD1. The CDR3 totals 14 residues. Per the germline V gene, CDR1 is LNHDA and CDR2 is SQIVND (reference sequence).

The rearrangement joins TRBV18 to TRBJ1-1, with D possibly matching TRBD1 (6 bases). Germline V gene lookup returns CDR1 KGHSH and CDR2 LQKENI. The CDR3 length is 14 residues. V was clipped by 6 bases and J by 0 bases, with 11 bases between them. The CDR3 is CASSPGHMNTEAFF. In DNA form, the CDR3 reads TGTGCCAGCTCCCCGGGACACATGAACACTGAAGCTTTCTTT.

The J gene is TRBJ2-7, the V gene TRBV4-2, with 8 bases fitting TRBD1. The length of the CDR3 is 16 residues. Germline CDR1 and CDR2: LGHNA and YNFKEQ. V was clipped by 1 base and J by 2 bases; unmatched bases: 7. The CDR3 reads CASSQALGQGAYEQYF. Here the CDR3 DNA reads TGTGCCAGCAGCCAAGCCCTAGGACAGGGCGCCTACGAGCAGTACTTC.

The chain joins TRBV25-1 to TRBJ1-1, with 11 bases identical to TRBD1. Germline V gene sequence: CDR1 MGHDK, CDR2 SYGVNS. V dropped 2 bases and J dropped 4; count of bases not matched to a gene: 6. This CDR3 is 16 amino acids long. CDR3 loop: CASSERGGTGGTEAFF. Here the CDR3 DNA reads TGTGCCAGCAGTGAAAGAGGGGGGACAGGGGGCACTGAAGCTTTCTTT.

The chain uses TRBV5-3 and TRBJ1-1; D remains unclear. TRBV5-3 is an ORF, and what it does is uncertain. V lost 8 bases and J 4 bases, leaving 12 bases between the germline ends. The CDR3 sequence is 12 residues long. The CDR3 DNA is TGTGCCAGGAGGGATTCGGTCACTGAAGCTTTCTTT. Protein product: CARRDSVTEAFF.

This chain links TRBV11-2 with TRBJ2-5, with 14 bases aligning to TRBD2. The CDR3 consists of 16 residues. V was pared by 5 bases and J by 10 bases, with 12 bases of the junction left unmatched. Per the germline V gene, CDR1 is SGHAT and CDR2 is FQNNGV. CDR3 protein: CASSPGLAGGPQGQYF. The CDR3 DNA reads TGTGCCAGCAGCCCCGGACTAGCGGGGGGACCCCAGGGCCAGTACTTC.

CDR3 residues: CASSFRALNTEAFF. As DNA, the CDR3 is TGTGCCAGCAGCTTCAGGGCCTTGAACACTGAAGCTTTCTTT. V usage is TRBV7-2 and J usage is TRBJ1-1, with a weak D call TRBD1 (5 bases). The length of the CDR3 is 14 residues. CDR1 and CDR2 (germline): SGHTA, FQGNSA. Deletions cut 3 bases from V and 0 bases from J, with 8 bases between. The variable domain in full, completed from reference TRBV7-2 and TRBJ1-1, reads GAGVSQSPSNKVTEKGKDVELRCDPISGHTALYWYRQSLGQGLEFLIYFQGNSAPDKSGLPSDRFSAERTGGSVSTLTIQRTQQEDSAVYLCASSFRALNTEAFFGQGTRLTVV.

For the CDR3, the DNA is TGCGCCAGCAGCCAAGTGGGGGGACAGGGTCAGCCCCAGCATTTT. Translated, it gives CASSQVGGQGQPQHF. V gene TRBV4-3 combines with J gene TRBJ1-5; 9 bases are a match to TRBD1. The junction had 4 bases not matched to a gene; V was cut back by 1 base and J by 6 bases. Germline values: CDR1 LGHNA, CDR2 YSLEER. CDR3 length: 15 residues.

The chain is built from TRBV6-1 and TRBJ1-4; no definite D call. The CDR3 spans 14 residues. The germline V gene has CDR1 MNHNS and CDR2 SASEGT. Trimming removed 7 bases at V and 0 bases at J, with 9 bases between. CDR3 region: CASKRTATNEKLFF. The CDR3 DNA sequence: TGTGCCAGCAAACGGACTGCAACTAATGAAAAACTGTTTTTT.

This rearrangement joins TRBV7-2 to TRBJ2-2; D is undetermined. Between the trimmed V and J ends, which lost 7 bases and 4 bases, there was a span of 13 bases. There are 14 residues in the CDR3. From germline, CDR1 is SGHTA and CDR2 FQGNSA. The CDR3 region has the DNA TGTGCCAGCACATCGCTAAGGAGCACCGGGGAGCTGTTTTTT. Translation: CASTSLRSTGELFF.

In DNA form, the CDR3 reads TGCGCCAGCAGCAATCTACAAGGACAGGGAGGACTCCATTCACCCCTCCACTTT. Translated, it gives CASSNLQGQGGLHSPLHF. The chain carries TRBV4-1 and TRBJ1-6; TRBD1 matches 8 bases. Per germline, CDR1 MGHRA and CDR2 YSYEKL. The CDR3 is 18 amino acids. With V trimmed by 5 bases and J by 8 bases, 17 bases remained unmatched.

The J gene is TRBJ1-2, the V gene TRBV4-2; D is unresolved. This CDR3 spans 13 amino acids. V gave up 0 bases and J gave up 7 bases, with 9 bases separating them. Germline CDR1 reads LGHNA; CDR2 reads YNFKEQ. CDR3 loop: CASSQDLTGGYTF. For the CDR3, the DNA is TGTGCCAGCAGCCAAGATCTGACTGGTGGCTACACCTTC.

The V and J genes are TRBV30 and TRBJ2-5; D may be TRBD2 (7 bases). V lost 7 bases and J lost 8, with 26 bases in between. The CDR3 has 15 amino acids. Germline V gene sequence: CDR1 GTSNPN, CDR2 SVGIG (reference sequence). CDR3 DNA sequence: TGTGCCTCCTTATGGTTGGGGGGGGGCGGCCTAACCCAGTACTTC. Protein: CASLWLGGGGLTQYF.

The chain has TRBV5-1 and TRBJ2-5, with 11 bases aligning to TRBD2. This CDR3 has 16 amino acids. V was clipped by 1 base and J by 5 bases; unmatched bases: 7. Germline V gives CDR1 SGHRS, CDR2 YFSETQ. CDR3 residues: CASSLPSGGPQETQYF. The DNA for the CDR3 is TGCGCCAGCAGCTTGCCTAGCGGGGGGCCCCAGGAGACCCAGTACTTC.

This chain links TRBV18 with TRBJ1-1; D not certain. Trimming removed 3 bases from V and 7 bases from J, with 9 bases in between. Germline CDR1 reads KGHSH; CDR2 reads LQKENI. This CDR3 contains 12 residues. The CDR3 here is CASSPGRREAFF. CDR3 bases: TGTGCCAGCTCACCGGGCAGGCGTGAAGCTTTCTTT.